This TCR beta chain stems from a study of blood T cells in healthy people across ages. Overall study findings and caveats: A roughly linear fall in TCR beta diversity per million T cells was seen with increasing age.

This clonotype was counted a few times. Antigen unknown. For the second PCR, which ran for about 6 to 11 cycles, a sample-barcoded 5' primer and a J-beta primer mix were used. CDR3-containing paired-end reads numbered at least 3 million in each sample. TCRdb reanalysed the 5' RACE reads using MiXCR and keeps one entry per CDR3 protein. Here the sample spans hundreds of thousands of distinct CDR3 sequences, 45% to 65% being singletons. The V and J ends lost 1 base and 6 bases respectively, with 10 bases between them. CDR3 length: 14 amino acids. Per the germline V gene, CDR1 is SGDLS and CDR2 is YYNGEE.

V is TRBV9 and J is TRBJ1-4; D perhaps matches TRBD1 (5 bases). The clonotype originates from a man in his 60s in good health. Material for sequencing was blood. The CDR3 spells CASSVRGRDEKLFF. Here the CDR3 DNA reads TGTGCCAGCAGCGTAAGGGGCCGGGATGAAAAACTGTTTTTT.